This T cell receptor (beta chain) was identified in a study of cytomegalovirus exposure and HLA in healthy donors. The CDR3 spans 15 residues. Trimming took off 3 bases at V and 0 bases at J, with 11 bases between the two ends. Germline values: CDR1 LNHDA, CDR2 SQIVND (reference sequence). The PCR used 60 Vbeta and 13 Jbeta primers. Clones were sequenced by immunoSEQ multiplex PCR, and TCRdb holds only the in-frame ones, with some missing. Among approximately 170,000 clones listed, roughly 79% were seen once. The source material was PBMCs. The receptor was derived from a middle-aged man in good health and CMV-seronegative. The V call is TRBV19, the J call TRBJ1-2; a possible D gene is TRBD1 (5 bases). CDR3 residues: CASSIGPGANYGYTF. The CDR3 nucleotides are TGTGCCAGTAGTATCGGCCCGGGGGCTAACTATGGCTACACCTTC.